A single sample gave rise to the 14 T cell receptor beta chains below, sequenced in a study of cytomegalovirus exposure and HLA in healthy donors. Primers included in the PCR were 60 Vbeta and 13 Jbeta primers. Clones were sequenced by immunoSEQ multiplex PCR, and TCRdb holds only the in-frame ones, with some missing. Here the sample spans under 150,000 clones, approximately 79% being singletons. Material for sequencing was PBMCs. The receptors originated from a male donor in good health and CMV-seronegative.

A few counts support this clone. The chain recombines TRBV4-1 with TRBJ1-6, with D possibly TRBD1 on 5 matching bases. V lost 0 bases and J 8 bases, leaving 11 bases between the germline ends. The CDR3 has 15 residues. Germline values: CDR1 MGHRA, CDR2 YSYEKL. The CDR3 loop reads CASSQEPGIDSPLHF. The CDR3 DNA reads TGCGCCAGCAGCCAAGAGCCAGGGATCGATTCACCCCTCCACTTT.

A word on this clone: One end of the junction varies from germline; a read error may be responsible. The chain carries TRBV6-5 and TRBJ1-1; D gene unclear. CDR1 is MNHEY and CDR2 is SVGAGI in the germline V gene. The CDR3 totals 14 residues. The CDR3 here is CASREGELTLKLLF. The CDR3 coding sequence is TGTGCCAGCAGAGAGGGCGAATTAACACTGAAGCTTCTCTTT.

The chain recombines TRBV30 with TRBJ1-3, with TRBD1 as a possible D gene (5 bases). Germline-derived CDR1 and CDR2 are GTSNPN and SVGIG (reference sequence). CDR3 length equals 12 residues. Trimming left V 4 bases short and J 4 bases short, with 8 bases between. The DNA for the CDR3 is TGTGCCTGGAAAAAGGGGGGAAACACCATATATTTT. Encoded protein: CAWKKGGNTIYF.

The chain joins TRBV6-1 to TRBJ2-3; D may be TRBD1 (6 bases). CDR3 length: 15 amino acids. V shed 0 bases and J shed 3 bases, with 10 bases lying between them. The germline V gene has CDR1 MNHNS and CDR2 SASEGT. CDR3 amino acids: CASSEAKGGTDTQYF. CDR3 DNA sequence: TGTGCCAGCAGTGAAGCGAAAGGGGGAACAGATACGCAGTATTTT.

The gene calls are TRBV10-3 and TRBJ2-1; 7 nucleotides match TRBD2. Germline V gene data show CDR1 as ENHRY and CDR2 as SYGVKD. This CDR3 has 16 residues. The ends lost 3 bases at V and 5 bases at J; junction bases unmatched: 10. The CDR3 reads CAISDHNQRGNNEQFF. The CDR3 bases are TGTGCCATCAGTGACCACAATCAGCGGGGCAACAATGAGCAGTTCTTC.

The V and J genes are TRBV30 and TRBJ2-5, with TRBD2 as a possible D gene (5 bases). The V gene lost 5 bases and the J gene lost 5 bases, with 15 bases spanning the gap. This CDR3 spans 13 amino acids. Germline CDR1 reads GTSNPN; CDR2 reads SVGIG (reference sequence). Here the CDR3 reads CAWGRGTQETQYF. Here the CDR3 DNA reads TGTGCCTGGGGCCGGGGTACCCAGGAGACCCAGTACTTC.

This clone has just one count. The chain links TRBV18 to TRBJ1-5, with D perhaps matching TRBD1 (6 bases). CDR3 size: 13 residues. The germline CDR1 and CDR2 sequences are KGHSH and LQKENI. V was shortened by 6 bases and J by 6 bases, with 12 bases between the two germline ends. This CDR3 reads CASSPDSAQPQHF. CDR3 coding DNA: TGTGCCAGCTCCCCGGACAGCGCTCAGCCCCAGCATTTT. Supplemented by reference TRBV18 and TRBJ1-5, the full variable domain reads NAGVMQNPRHLVRRRGQEARLRCSPMKGHSHVYWYRQLPEEGLKFMVYLQKENIIDESGMPKERFSAEFPKEGPSILRIQQVVRGDSAAYFCASSPDSAQPQHFGDGTRLSIL.

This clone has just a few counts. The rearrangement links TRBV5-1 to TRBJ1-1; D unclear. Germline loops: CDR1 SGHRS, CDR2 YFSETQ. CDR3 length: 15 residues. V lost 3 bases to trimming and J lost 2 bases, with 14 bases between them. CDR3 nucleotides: TGCGCCAGCAGCTCTTTCGGGAATTTCAACACTGAAGCTTTCTTT. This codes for CASSSFGNFNTEAFF. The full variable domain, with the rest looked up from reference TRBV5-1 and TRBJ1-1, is KAGVTQTPRYLIKTRGQQVTLSCSPISGHRSVSWYQQTPGQGLQFLFEYFSETQRNKGNFPGRFSGRQFSNSRSEMNVSTLELGDSALYLCASSSFGNFNTEAFFGQGTRLTVV.

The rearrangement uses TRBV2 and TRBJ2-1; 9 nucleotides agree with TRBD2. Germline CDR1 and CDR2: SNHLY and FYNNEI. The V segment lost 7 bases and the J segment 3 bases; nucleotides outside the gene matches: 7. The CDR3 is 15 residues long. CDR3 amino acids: CASTERGDVYNEQFF. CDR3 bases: TGTGCCAGCACCGAGCGGGGGGACGTCTACAATGAGCAGTTCTTC. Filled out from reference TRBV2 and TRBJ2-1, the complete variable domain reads EPEVTQTPSHQVTQMGQEVILRCVPISNHLYFYWYRQILGQKVEFLVSFYNNEISEKSEIFDDQFSVERPDGSNFTLKIRSTKLEDSAMYFCASTERGDVYNEQFFGPGTRLTVL.

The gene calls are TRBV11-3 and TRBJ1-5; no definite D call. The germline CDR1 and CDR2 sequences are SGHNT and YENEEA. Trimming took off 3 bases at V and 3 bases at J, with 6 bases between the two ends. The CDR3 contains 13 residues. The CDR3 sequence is CASSFGSNQPQHF. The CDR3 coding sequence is TGTGCCAGCAGCTTCGGTTCCAATCAGCCCCAGCATTTT.

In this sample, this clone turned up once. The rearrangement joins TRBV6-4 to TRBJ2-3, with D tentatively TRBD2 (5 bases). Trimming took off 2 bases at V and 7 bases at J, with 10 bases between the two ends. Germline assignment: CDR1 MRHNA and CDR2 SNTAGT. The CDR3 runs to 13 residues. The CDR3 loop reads CASSDGSFNTQYF. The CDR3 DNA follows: TGTGCCAGCAGTGACGGGAGTTTTAATACGCAGTATTTT.

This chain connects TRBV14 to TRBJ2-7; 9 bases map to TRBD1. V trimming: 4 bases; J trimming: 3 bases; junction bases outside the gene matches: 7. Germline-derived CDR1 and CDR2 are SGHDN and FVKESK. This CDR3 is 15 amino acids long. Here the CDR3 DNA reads TGTGCCAGCAGCCTTCGGACAGGGGATTACTACGAGCAGTACTTC. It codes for CASSLRTGDYYEQYF. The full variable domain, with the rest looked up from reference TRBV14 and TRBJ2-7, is EAGVTQFPSHSVIEKGQTVTLRCDPISGHDNLYWYRRVMGKEIKFLLHFVKESKQDESGMPNNRFLAERTGGTYSTLKVQPAELEDSGVYFCASSLRTGDYYEQYFGPGTRLTVT.

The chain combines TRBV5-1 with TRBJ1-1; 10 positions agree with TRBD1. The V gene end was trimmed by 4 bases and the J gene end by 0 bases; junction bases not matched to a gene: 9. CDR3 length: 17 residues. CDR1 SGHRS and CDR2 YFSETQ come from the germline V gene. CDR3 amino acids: CASSRTGQGPMNTEAFF. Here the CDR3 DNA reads TGCGCCAGCAGCCGAACGGGACAGGGGCCTATGAACACTGAAGCTTTCTTT.

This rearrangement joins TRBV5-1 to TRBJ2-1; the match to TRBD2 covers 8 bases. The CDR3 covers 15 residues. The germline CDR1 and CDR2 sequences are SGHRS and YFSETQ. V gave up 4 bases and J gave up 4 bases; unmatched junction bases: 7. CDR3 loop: CASSTTSAGYNEQFF. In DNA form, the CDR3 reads TGCGCCAGCAGCACGACTAGCGCGGGTTACAATGAGCAGTTCTTC. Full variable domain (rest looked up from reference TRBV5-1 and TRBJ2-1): KAGVTQTPRYLIKTRGQQVTLSCSPISGHRSVSWYQQTPGQGLQFLFEYFSETQRNKGNFPGRFSGRQFSNSRSEMNVSTLELGDSALYLCASSTTSAGYNEQFFGPGTRLTVL.